The 10 T cell receptor beta chains presented below share a single source sample, sequenced in a study of regulatory T cells in long-lasting Graves disease. To make TCR beta libraries, researchers used iRepertoire HTBI primers and Arm-PCR of CDR3 regions. TCRdb redid the calling of the multiplex PCR reads with MiXCR, one entry per CDR3 protein. Here the sample spans hundreds of thousands of distinct CDR3 sequences, 20% to 25% being singletons. Specified time point: persistent/refractory GD, antithyroid drugs over 5 years with positive TRAb. RNA extracted from PBMCs served as the sequencing template. Sequencing was performed on peripheral blood mononuclear cells (PBMCs), taken when the disease was refractory, from a patient treated with antithyroid drugs. These receptors all come from a female donor with Graves disease.

To note about this clonotype: This could be a read error, since a much larger clone is one nucleotide away. The genes are TRBV28 and TRBJ2-6; D unresolved. V was trimmed by 6 bases and J by 4 bases, leaving 13 bases between them. The germline CDR1 and CDR2 sequences are MDHEN and SYDVKM. The CDR3 is made up of 15 amino acids. For the CDR3, the DNA is TGTGCCAGCAGGAGTAGACAACCCGGGGCCAACGTCCTGACTTTC. Translation gives CASRSRQPGANVLTF.

This clonotype turned up a few times. The rearrangement uses TRBV30 and TRBJ1-5; 9 nucleotides line up with TRBD1. Germline V gene lookup returns CDR1 GTSNPN and CDR2 SVGIG (reference sequence). V dropped 0 bases and J dropped 6; count of bases not matched to a gene: 6. The CDR3 runs 15 residues. As DNA, the CDR3 is TGTGCCTGGAGTGTACGACAGGGGGGTGGTCAGCCCCAGCATTTT. Its translation: CAWSVRQGGGQPQHF.

This chain connects TRBV5-6 to TRBJ1-2, with 9 bases that match TRBD1. Germline V gene lookup returns CDR1 SGHDT and CDR2 YYEEEE. The CDR3 has 15 amino acids. With 2 bases clipped from V and 7 bases from J, the junction kept 9 bases outside the gene matches. CDR3 coding DNA: TGTGCCAGCAGCTTTCGGCGAGACAGGGGGATTGGCTACACCTTC. Translating gives CASSFRRDRGIGYTF. The entire variable domain, with the rest obtained from reference TRBV5-6 and TRBJ1-2, is as follows: DAGVTQSPTHLIKTRGQQVTLRCSPKSGHDTVSWYQQALGQGPQFIFQYYEEEERQRGNFPDRFSGHQFPNYSSELNVNALLLGDSALYLCASSFRRDRGIGYTFGSGTRLTVV.

This clonotype appeared a few times. This chain connects TRBV3-1 to TRBJ1-2, with a tentative D call TRBD1 (5 bases). The germline CDR1 and CDR2 sequences are LGHDT and YNNKEL (reference sequence). This CDR3 is 15 amino acids long. Trimming left V 3 bases short and J 8 bases short, with 19 bases between. The CDR3 DNA is TGTGCCAGCAGCCACTCTGGCGGGGACGGTAAAGGCTACACCTTC. Translation gives CASSHSGGDGKGYTF. Complete variable domain (other parts from reference TRBV3-1 and TRBJ1-2): DTAVSQTPKYLVTQMGNDKSIKCEQNLGHDTMYWYKQDSKKFLKIMFSYNNKELIINETVPNRFSPKSPDKAHLNLHINSLELGDSAVYFCASSHSGGDGKGYTFGSGTRLTVV.

This clonotype came up a few times. V is TRBV18 and J is TRBJ1-5; possibly TRBD1 for D (6 bases). The CDR3 length is 14 residues. CDR1 is KGHSH and CDR2 is LQKENI in the germline V gene. Between the trimmed V and J ends, which lost 11 bases and 4 bases, there was a span of 18 bases. The CDR3 is CARRRRGLNQPQHF. CDR3 nucleotide sequence: TGTGCCCGCAGGAGAAGGGGGTTAAATCAGCCCCAGCATTTT.

This clonotype was recorded many times. The chain has TRBV28 and TRBJ2-5, with 7 positions matching TRBD1. The CDR3 has 14 amino acids. Germline CDR1 is MDHEN and CDR2 is SYDVKM. The ends lost 4 bases at V and 4 bases at J; junction bases unmatched: 6. CDR3 in DNA: TGTGCCAGCAGTTGGGACAGCCCTTTAGAGACCCAGTACTTC. Protein sequence: CASSWDSPLETQYF.

CDR3 nucleotide sequence: TGTGCCAGCAGTGACGCGAGGGAGCGAAACACTGAAGCTTTCTTT. Translation gives CASSDARERNTEAFF. The chain links TRBV6-1 to TRBJ1-1, with D unclear. The CDR3 is made up of 15 amino acids. Trimming took 3 bases from V and 2 from J, leaving 13 bases between them. Germline V gives CDR1 MNHNS, CDR2 SASEGT.

The chain employs TRBV25-1 and TRBJ1-4; D is unresolved. Between the trimmed V and J ends, which lost 3 bases and 6 bases, there was a span of 2 bases. The CDR3 runs 11 residues. Germline V lookup: CDR1 MGHDK, CDR2 SYGVNS. Written as DNA, the CDR3 is TGTGCCAGCAGTGATTATGAAAAACTGTTTTTT. Translation: CASSDYEKLFF.

This clonotype was counted many times. The chain links TRBV15 to TRBJ2-5; no firm D call. Trimming stripped 1 base from V and 2 bases from J, with 11 bases between. The CDR3 length is 15 residues. CDR1 and CDR2 from the germline V gene are LNHNV and YYDKDF (reference sequence). CDR3 bases: TGTGCCACCAGCAGAGTAAGGCATCTACAAGAGACCCAGTACTTC. Amino acid sequence: CATSRVRHLQETQYF. Variable domain in full (rest from reference TRBV15 and TRBJ2-5): DAMVIQNPRYQVTQFGKPVTLSCSQTLNHNVMYWYQQKSSQAPKLLFHYYDKDFNNEADTPDNFQSRRPNTSFCFLDIRSPGLGDTAMYLCATSRVRHLQETQYFGPGTRLLVL.

This clonotype appeared many times. The chain recombines TRBV25-1 with TRBJ2-7, with TRBD2 matching over 8 bases. The germline gives CDR1 MGHDK, CDR2 SYGVNS. The V segment lost 5 bases and the J segment 4 bases; nucleotides outside the gene matches: 7. The CDR3 is 14 residues long. CDR3 nucleotide sequence: TGTGCCAGCAGTCTAAGCGGGGGAGGGTACGAGCAGTACTTC. Translated: CASSLSGGGYEQYF.